Here is one T cell receptor beta chain with its context. It has no known antigen specificity. No much larger clonotype is one base removed from it; base qualities were not supplied. Patients with a history of autoimmune disease or receiving systemic immunosuppression were excluded from the trial. Peripheral blood for TCR sequencing was collected from all dose cohorts at baseline, on cycle 4 day 1, and on cycle 7 day 1. The samples were drawn from a first-in-human, open-label, multicenter phase I dose-escalation trial of ivuxolimab. Adults with locally advanced or metastatic head and neck squamous cell, hepatocellular, melanoma or renal cell carcinoma were enrolled in the trial. Before TCR sequencing, CD4+ and CD8+ T cells were separately sorted from peripheral blood. Genomic DNA was isolated from the sorted cells so that the TCRbeta CDR3 region could be sequenced. TCRbeta CDR3 regions were sequenced using the immunoSEQ Assay. Drawn from immuneACCESS, this table holds only the in-frame rearrangements with V and J called that TCRdb kept. Clones are partly lost; checked studies trace under half to an unresolved V gene and leave the rest unexplained. This sample is represented by around 50,000 clones; approximately 78% of them were singletons. The top ten clonotypes cover approximately 0.69% of the sample.

The record originates from a study of OX40 agonist ivuxolimab in advanced cancers. General notes on the study: Ivuxolimab was an agonistic, fully human IgG2 monoclonal antibody directed against OX40 (CD134), a costimulatory receptor. Partial responses were achieved by three dose-escalation patients, of whom one had hepatocellular carcinoma and two had cutaneous melanoma. The monotherapy dose-escalation portion (N of about 50 patients) of the phase I ivuxolimab trial is reported in the paper. The dose-escalation cohort was around 84% male with a mean age of around 62 years, ranging from roughly 23 to 80. Intravenous ivuxolimab was administered to patients every 2 weeks at six dose levels: 0.01, 0.1, 0.3, 1.5, 3 and 10 mg/kg. Prior anti-PD-1, anti-PD-L1 or anti-CTLA-4 therapy was permitted, and checkpoint inhibitors had been received by 30% to 40% of dose-escalation patients. Peripheral TCRbeta sequencing aimed to test whether ivuxolimab altered TCR sequence diversity and caused clonal T-cell expansion. Of the roughly 50 dose-escalation patients, hepatocellular carcinoma was present in about 20, melanoma in around 15, renal cell carcinoma in 9 and head and neck cancer in 9. Beyond this particular receptor, the publication reports: After ivuxolimab, expanded clones were on average more numerous among CD8+ T cells than among CD4+ T cells. Low levels of normalized T-cell clonal expansion were also seen in some patients who did not respond. In partial responders in the 0.1-3.0 mg/kg groups, normalized peripheral clonal expansion was found to be among the lowest, especially among CD8+ T cells. Antigen specificity was not determined for the clonally expanded peripheral T cells. At doses from 0.1 to 3.0 mg/kg, clonal expansion was seen in both CD4+ and CD8+ blood T cells between baseline and week 6.

This clonotype originated in an adult with an advanced solid tumor such as melanoma, head and neck, liver or kidney cancer. Sequencing used CD4+ or CD8+ T cells sorted from blood, obtained in a trial of the OX40 agonist ivuxolimab.

Read as DNA, the sequence is TGTGCCAGCTCACCATCTCAGAGTGGACAGGGGGGAACTGAAGCTTTCTTT. Translated, this is CASSPSQSGQGGTEAFF. The rearranged chain carries TRBV18 and TRBJ1-1, and TRBD1 aligns with 10 junction nucleotides. The CDR3 holds 17 amino acids from the cysteine to the phenylalanine. The read is trimmed to its CDR3 DNA, 51 bases read in frame from base 1. CDR1 and CDR2 were assigned from the germline V gene as KGHSH and LQKENI. Relative to germline, V is missing 2 bases and J is missing 5 bases, with 11 bases of the junction outside any gene match.